This T cell receptor (beta chain) was sequenced during a study of cytotoxic CD8 clonotypes in ibrutinib-treated CLL. Repertoires were generated with immunoSEQ multiplex PCR, while TCRdb's copy carries only in-frame clones and drops some. The repertoire holds 70,000 to 85,000 clones, with approximately 80% as singletons. Concerning this clone: No antigen is known for it.

V was clipped by 3 bases and J by 4 bases, with 15 bases between them. Germline V CDR1 and CDR2: KGHSH, LQKENI. The CDR3 runs to 16 residues. General observations from the study: Public clonotypes were rare and shrank or held steady on treatment.

The gene calls are TRBV18 and TRBJ2-2; D is unclear. Here the sequenced sample was PBMCs, taken at disease progression, from a patient treated with ibrutinib. This clonotype was sampled from a human donor with chronic lymphocytic leukemia. This chain's CDR3 is CASSPRQGMGTGELFF. CDR3 coding DNA: TGTGCCAGCTCACCGAGACAAGGGATGGGCACCGGGGAGCTGTTTTTT.